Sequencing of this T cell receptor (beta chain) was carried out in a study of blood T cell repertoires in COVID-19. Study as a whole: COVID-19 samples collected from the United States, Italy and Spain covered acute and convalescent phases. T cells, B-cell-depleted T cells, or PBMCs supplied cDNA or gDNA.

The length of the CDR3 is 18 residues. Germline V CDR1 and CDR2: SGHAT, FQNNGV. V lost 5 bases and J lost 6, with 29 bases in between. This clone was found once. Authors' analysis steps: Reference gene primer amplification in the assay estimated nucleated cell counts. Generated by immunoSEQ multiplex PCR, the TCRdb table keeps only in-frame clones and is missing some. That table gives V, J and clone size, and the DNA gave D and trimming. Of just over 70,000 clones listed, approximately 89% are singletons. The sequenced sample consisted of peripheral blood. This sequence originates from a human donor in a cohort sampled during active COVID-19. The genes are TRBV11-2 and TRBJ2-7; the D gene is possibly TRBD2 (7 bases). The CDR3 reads CASSSSRYGGREFVEQYF. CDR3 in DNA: TGTGCCAGCAGCAGTAGTAGGTACGGGGGGCGTGAATTTGTCGAGCAGTACTTC.